The rows below give T cell receptor beta chains drawn from one sample of a study of T-cell memory formation after mild COVID-19. Using its own MiXCR run on the 5' RACE reads, TCRdb lists one record per CDR3 protein. This table holds under 400,000 distinct CDR3 sequences, around 21% found once. The specimen sequenced was PBMCs or a T cell subset sorted from them (not recorded which). These receptors all stem from an adult woman who had mild COVID-19 (a few samples of this study predate the infection). Cell type and time point are not known. Each CDR3 is given with its conserved first and last residue. A D gene is named only where the DNA matches it firmly. Not all rows give a size; the values are once, few, many and, for expanded clones, a class.

V gene: TRBV20-1; J gene: TRBJ1-6; clone size: few; D gene: -; CDR3 DNA: TGCAGTGCTAGAGACCCGGACAAATTGGTTAATTCACCCCTCCACTTT; CDR3 protein: CSARDPDKLVNSPLHF
V gene: TRBV7-3; J gene: TRBJ2-2; clone size: -; D gene: -; CDR3 DNA: TGTGCCAGCAGCTTAATAGGGACCCGGAACACCGGGGAGCTGTTTTTT; CDR3 protein: CASSLIGTRNTGELFF
V gene: TRBV12-3/TRBV12-4; J gene: TRBJ1-4; clone size: few; D gene: -; CDR3 DNA: TGTGCCAGCAGTTTAGACGGGACTCGGCTGAAACTGTTTTTT; CDR3 protein: CASSLDGTRLKLFF
V gene: TRBV7-2; J gene: TRBJ2-7; clone size: few; D gene: -; CDR3 DNA: TGTGCCAGCAGCTTAGGAAACCTAAACGAGCAGTACTTC; CDR3 protein: CASSLGNLNEQYF
V gene: TRBV7-9; J gene: TRBJ2-4; clone size: -; D gene: -; CDR3 DNA: TGTGCCAGCAGCTTGATACGCGGGTCCAAAAACATTCAGTACTTC; CDR3 protein: CASSLIRGSKNIQYF
V gene: TRBV7-6; J gene: TRBJ2-1; clone size: -; D gene: -; CDR3 DNA: TGTGCCAGCAGCTTGTTCTTGGACGGGAAGACTGACAATGAGCAGTTCTTC; CDR3 protein: CASSLFLDGKTDNEQFF
V gene: TRBV10-3; J gene: TRBJ1-1; clone size: -; D gene: TRBD1; CDR3 DNA: TGTGCCATCAGCCTCAGGGGGGACACTGAAGCTTTCTTT; CDR3 protein: CAISLRGDTEAFF
V gene: TRBV9; J gene: TRBJ2-1; clone size: few; D gene: TRBD1; CDR3 DNA: TGTGCCAGCAGCGCAGGGGGTGAGCAGTTCTTC; CDR3 protein: CASSAGGEQFF
V gene: TRBV5-1; J gene: TRBJ2-2; clone size: few; D gene: -; CDR3 DNA: TGCGCCAGCAGCTTGGAGGCTAGATCGGTCACCGGGGAGCTGTTTTTT; CDR3 protein: CASSLEARSVTGELFF
V gene: TRBV11-2; J gene: TRBJ2-5; clone size: few; D gene: -; CDR3 DNA: TGTGCCAGCAGGGCCTTTGAGACCCAGTACTTC; CDR3 protein: CASRAFETQYF
V gene: TRBV7-3; J gene: TRBJ2-1; clone size: -; D gene: TRBD2; CDR3 DNA: TGTGCCAGCAGTCTAAGCGGGGTCTCATCCTACAATGAGCAGTTCTTC; CDR3 protein: CASSLSGVSSYNEQFF
V gene: TRBV2; J gene: TRBJ1-2; clone size: -; D gene: -; CDR3 DNA: TGTGCCAGCAGTGAAGGACACCTCTATGGCTACACCTTC; CDR3 protein: CASSEGHLYGYTF
V gene: TRBV7-9; J gene: TRBJ2-7; clone size: few; D gene: TRBD2; CDR3 DNA: TGTGCCAGCAGCTTAGCGCAACTAGCGGGGGGCCACGAGCAGTACTTC; CDR3 protein: CASSLAQLAGGHEQYF
V gene: TRBV15; J gene: TRBJ1-2; clone size: -; D gene: TRBD1; CDR3 DNA: TGTGCCACCAGACCCGGGTCAGGGGGATCGGGAGGCTACACCTTC; CDR3 protein: CATRPGSGGSGGYTF
V gene: TRBV6-2/TRBV6-3; J gene: TRBJ2-7; clone size: few; D gene: -; CDR3 DNA: TGTGCCAGCAGCCGAGGACGCGTCTCGTACTTC; CDR3 protein: CASSRGRVSYF